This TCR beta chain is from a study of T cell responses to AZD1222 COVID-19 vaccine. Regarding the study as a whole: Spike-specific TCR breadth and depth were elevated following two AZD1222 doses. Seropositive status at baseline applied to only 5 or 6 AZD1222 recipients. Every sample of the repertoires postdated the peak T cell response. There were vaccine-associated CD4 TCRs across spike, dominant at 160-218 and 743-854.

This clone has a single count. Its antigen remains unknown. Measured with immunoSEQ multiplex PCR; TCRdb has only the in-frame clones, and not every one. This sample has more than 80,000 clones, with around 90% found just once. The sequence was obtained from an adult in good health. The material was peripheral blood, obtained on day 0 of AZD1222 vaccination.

As DNA, the CDR3 is TGTGCCAGCAGCCCCACCGGTGGCTCCTACGAGCAGTACTTC. It translates to CASSPTGGSYEQYF. This chain joins TRBV11-3 and TRBJ2-7; D ambiguous. Trimming cost V 5 bases and J 0 bases, with 11 bases left between them. This CDR3 comprises 14 residues. CDR1 is SGHNT, CDR2 YENEEA, per germline.